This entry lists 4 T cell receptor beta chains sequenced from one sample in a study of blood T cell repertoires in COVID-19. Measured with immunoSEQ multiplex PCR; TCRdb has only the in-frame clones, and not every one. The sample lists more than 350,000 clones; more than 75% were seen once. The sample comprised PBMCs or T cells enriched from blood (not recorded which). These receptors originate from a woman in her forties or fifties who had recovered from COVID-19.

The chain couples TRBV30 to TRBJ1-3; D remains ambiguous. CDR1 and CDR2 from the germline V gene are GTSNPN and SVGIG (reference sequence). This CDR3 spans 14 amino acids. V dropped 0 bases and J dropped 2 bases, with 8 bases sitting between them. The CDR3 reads CAWSVNKAGNTIYF. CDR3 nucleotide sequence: TGTGCCTGGAGTGTGAACAAAGCTGGAAACACCATATATTTT. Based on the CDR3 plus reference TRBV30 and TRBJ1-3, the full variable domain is SQTIHQWPATLVQPVGSPLSLECTVEGTSNPNLYWYRQAAGRGLQLLFYSVGIGQISSEVPQNLSASRPQDRQFILSSKKLLLSDSGFYLCAWSVNKAGNTIYFGEGSWLTVV.

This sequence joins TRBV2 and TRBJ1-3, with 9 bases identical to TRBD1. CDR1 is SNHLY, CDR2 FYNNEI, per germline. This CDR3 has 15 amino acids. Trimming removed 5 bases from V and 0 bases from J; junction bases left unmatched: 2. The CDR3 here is CASSRTGDSGNTIYF. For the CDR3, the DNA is TGTGCCAGCAGTAGGACAGGGGACTCTGGAAACACCATATATTTT.

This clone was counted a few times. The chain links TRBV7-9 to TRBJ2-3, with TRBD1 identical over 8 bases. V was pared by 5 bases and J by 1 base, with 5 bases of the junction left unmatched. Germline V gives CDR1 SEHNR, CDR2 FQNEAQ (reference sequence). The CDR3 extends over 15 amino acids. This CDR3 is CASSLRGQGTDTQYF. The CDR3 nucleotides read TGTGCCAGCAGCCTTCGGGGACAGGGCACAGATACGCAGTATTTT.

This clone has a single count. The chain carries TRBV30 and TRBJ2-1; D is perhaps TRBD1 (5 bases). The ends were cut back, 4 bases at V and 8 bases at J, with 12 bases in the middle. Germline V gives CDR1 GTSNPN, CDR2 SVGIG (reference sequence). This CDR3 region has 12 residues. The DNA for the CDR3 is TGTGCCTGGAATCTTGACAGACATGAGCAGTTCTTC. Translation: CAWNLDRHEQFF.